Following are 17 T cell receptor beta chains from one sample sequenced in a study of CXCR3-negative and CXCR3-positive naive CD8 T cells (dated by TCRdb to between 2018 and 2020). The research as a whole found: TRB CDR3s from CXCR3-positive naive cells showed higher hydrophobicity (lower Kidera factor 4), lower energy, and higher strength and volume indices than CXCR3-negative naive cells.

Their antigens remain unidentified. TCRdb shows the sequencer as NextSeq 550. The Human TCR Profiling Kit (MiLaboratory) was used to make UMI-labeled 5' RACE TRB cDNA libraries. TCRdb reprocessed the reads into one record per CDR3 protein sequence, lacking DNA. The table for this sample shows 130,000 to 150,000 distinct CDR3 sequences. The top ten clonotypes cover approximately 0.27% of the sample. Sample: naive CXCR3+ CD8+ T cells from blood. The meaning of the sample's cell subset or site label: CD45RO-CCR7+CD27+CD95- naive CD8+ T cells expressing CXCR3 (TNR3+). These receptors were obtained from a human donor in good health. Some clones in this sample may be carry-over from other donors' samples.

CDR3 in amino acids: CASSPLASLAGVYYEQYF. This chain links TRBV7-6 with TRBJ2-7; as DNA is missing, the TRBD2 call by TCRdb cannot be tested. Germline lookup yields CDR1 SGHVS and CDR2 FNYEAQ. There are 18 residues in the CDR3.

The genes are TRBV29-1 and TRBJ2-7; the TCRdb D gene call, TRBD1, has no DNA to confirm it. Germline lookup yields CDR1 SQVTM and CDR2 ANQGSEA. The CDR3 totals 14 residues. CDR3 sequence: CSVEGTGPTYEQYF.

The chain recombines TRBV12-3 or TRBV12-4 with TRBJ1-5; TCRdb selects TRBD1, and the lack of DNA leaves this call unchecked. The CDR3 is 18 amino acids. The chain's CDR3 is CASSPLGDRVGSNQPQHF.

The chain links TRBV5-1 to TRBJ2-1; TCRdb calls TRBD1, which cannot be checked without DNA. Germline V gives CDR1 SGHRS, CDR2 YFSETQ. The CDR3 runs to 14 residues. The CDR3 here is CASSPGQGKNEQFF. Looking up the rest from reference TRBV5-1 and TRBJ2-1 gives the full variable domain: KAGVTQTPRYLIKTRGQQVTLSCSPISGHRSVSWYQQTPGQGLQFLFEYFSETQRNKGNFPGRFSGRQFSNSRSEMNVSTLELGDSALYLCASSPGQGKNEQFFGPGTRLTVL.

V gene TRBV28 combines with J gene TRBJ2-1. CDR1 and CDR2 (germline): MDHEN, SYDVKM. This CDR3 region has 12 residues. The CDR3 reads CASSWTFNEQFF. Full variable domain (outside the CDR3, taken from reference TRBV28 and TRBJ2-1): DVKVTQSSRYLVKRTGEKVFLECVQDMDHENMFWYRQDPGLGLRLIYFSYDVKMKEKGDIPEGYSVSREKKERFSLILESASTNQTSMYLCASSWTFNEQFFGPGTRLTVL.

The chain is built from TRBV29-1 and TRBJ2-1; there is no DNA to check the TCRdb D call of TRBD1. There are 16 residues in the CDR3. Looked up from germline, CDR1 is SQVTM and CDR2 is ANQGSEA. This CDR3 is CSVEDWGTDSYNEQFF.

The CDR3 sequence is CASSRGGYCYEQYF. V and J are TRBV23-1 and TRBJ2-7; TCRdb returns TRBD2, unconfirmable since there is no DNA. TRBV23-1 qualifies as an ORF whose function is uncertain. This CDR3 spans 14 amino acids.

V usage is TRBV29-1 and J usage is TRBJ1-2. Germline CDR1 SQVTM, CDR2 ANQGSEA. This CDR3 has 11 residues. CDR3 in amino acids: CSVPSGGGYTF. The complete variable domain, with remaining parts taken from reference TRBV29-1 and TRBJ1-2, reads SAVISQKPSRDICQRGTSLTIQCQVDSQVTMMFWYRQQPGQSLTLIATANQGSEATYESGFVIDKFPISRPNLTFSTLTVSNMSPEDSSIYLCSVPSGGGYTFGSGTRLTVV.

The chain employs TRBV30 and TRBJ1-1; TCRdb's D call, TRBD1, is unchecked because there is no DNA. The CDR3 runs 11 residues. From germline, CDR1 is GTSNPN and CDR2 SVGIG (reference sequence). The CDR3 here is CASTGVTEAFF. The whole variable domain, filled in from reference TRBV30 and TRBJ1-1, reads SQTIHQWPATLVQPVGSPLSLECTVEGTSNPNLYWYRQAAGRGLQLLFYSVGIGQISSEVPQNLSASRPQDRQFILSSKKLLLSDSGFYLCASTGVTEAFFGQGTRLTVV.

CDR3 protein: CASSGAGTDYEQYF. The rearrangement uses TRBV7-6 and TRBJ2-7; the D call of TRBD1 rests on TCRdb alone, since no DNA is present to check it. CDR1 and CDR2 (germline): SGHVS, FNYEAQ. This CDR3 comprises 14 residues.

J is TRBJ1-1 and V is TRBV28; there is no DNA to check the TCRdb D call of TRBD1. CDR1 MDHEN and CDR2 SYDVKM come from the germline V gene. The CDR3 sequence is 15 residues long. CDR3 protein: CASSPQQGGNTEAFF.

The J gene is TRBJ1-4, the V gene TRBV29-1; TCRdb calls TRBD1, which cannot be checked without DNA. The length of the CDR3 is 13 residues. Germline-derived CDR1 and CDR2 are SQVTM and ANQGSEA. CDR3 sequence reads: CSVTGPLSEKLFF.

The chain carries TRBV7-9 and TRBJ2-2; with no DNA, the TCRdb D assignment of TRBD2 cannot be verified. This CDR3 spans 16 amino acids. Germline lookup yields CDR1 SEHNR and CDR2 FQNEAQ (reference sequence). The CDR3 sequence: CASSPTGGTYTGELFF.

The J gene is TRBJ2-7, the V gene TRBV11-3; lacking DNA, the TRBD1 call made by TCRdb goes unchecked. Germline V lookup: CDR1 SGHNT, CDR2 YENEEA. The CDR3 runs to 13 residues. CDR3 sequence reads: CASSQGGTYEQYF.

The chain links TRBV12-3 or TRBV12-4 to TRBJ1-5; TCRdb picks TRBD1, but there is no DNA to check that call. CDR3 length equals 15 residues. CDR3 residues: CASSLIGDSNQPQHF.

The gene calls are TRBV6-6 and TRBJ1-1; the TCRdb D gene call, TRBD1, has no DNA to confirm it. CDR3 size: 14 residues. Germline assignment: CDR1 MNHNY and CDR2 SVGAGI (reference sequence). The CDR3 sequence: CASSYQGANTEAFF.

V gene TRBV29-1 combines with J gene TRBJ2-5; TCRdb's D call of TRBD1 is untestable without DNA. The CDR3 covers 13 residues. Germline-derived CDR1 and CDR2 are SQVTM and ANQGSEA. The CDR3 sequence is CSVETGVRETQYF.